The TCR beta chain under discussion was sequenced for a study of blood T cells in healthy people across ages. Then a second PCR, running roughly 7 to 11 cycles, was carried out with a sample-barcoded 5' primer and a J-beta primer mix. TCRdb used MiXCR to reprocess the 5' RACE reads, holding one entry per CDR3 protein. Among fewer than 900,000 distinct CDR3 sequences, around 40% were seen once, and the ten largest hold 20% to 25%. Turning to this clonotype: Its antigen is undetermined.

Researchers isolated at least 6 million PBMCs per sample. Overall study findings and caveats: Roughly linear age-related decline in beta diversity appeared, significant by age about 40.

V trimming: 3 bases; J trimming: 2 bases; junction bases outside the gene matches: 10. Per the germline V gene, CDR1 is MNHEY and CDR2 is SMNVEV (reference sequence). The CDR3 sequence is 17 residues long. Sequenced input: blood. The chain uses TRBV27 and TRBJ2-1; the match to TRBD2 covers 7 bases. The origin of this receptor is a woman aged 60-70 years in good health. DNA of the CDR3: TGTGCCAGCAGTTTCTCTCTGGCGGGAGTACCCTACAATGAGCAGTTCTTC. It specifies CASSFSLAGVPYNEQFF.